These T cell receptor beta chains were read from a single sample in a study of CD8+CD57+ T cells in acquired aplastic anemia. In TCRdb, the reads were re-called with MiXCR into one record per CDR3 protein. This sample has 180,000 or so distinct CDR3 sequences, with 45% to 55% found just once. Sequencing input: sorted CD4+, CD8+, or CD8+CD57+ T cells (not recorded which) from PBMCs. All receptors come from a human donor with aplastic anemia. CDR3s include the opening cysteine and the closing phenylalanine or tryptophan.

j_call v_call cdr3_aa
TRBJ2-2 TRBV4-1 CASSQEFQGIRELFF
TRBJ1-6 TRBV6-1 CASSPGQGRRNSPLHF
TRBJ2-2 TRBV20-1 CSASRAGELFF
TRBJ1-3 TRBV25-1 CASLGEGATDTIYF
TRBJ2-5 TRBV20-1 CSARDQALAHQETQYF
TRBJ1-1 TRBV7-9 CASSLNAGRDTEAFF
TRBJ2-7 TRBV7-8 CASSLKTVTYEQYF
TRBJ2-7 TRBV12-3/TRBV12-4 CASRPSVPGYEQYF
TRBJ1-6 TRBV7-8 CASSLAPNNSPLHF
TRBJ2-1 TRBV2 CASSEEGLTAYNEQFF
TRBJ2-7 TRBV2 CASILQGSYEQYF
TRBJ1-5 TRBV10-2 CASSESGRDNQPQHF
TRBJ2-1 TRBV20-1 CSAVPWDEQFF
TRBJ2-1 TRBV20-1 CSANGQRGVNNEQFF
TRBJ2-4 TRBV7-6 CASSLGVRGMWNIQYF
TRBJ2-5 TRBV4-1 CASSGDGYFTTETQYF
TRBJ2-3 TRBV6-1 CASSDVGAVDTQYF
TRBJ2-1 TRBV5-1 CASSAAGVLAYNEQFF
TRBJ2-2 TRBV19 CASSVLGLSGELFF
TRBJ1-1 TRBV5-1 CASSSQTANTEAFF
TRBJ2-7 TRBV7-9 CASSLGQFYEQYF
TRBJ1-5 TRBV5-1 CASSLAGRENQPQHF
TRBJ1-2 TRBV12-3/TRBV12-4 CASSTDSRNYGYTF
TRBJ2-1 TRBV7-9 CASSLGTPRSDEQFF
TRBJ1-6 TRBV2 CASIAPGDSPLHF
TRBJ2-2 TRBV2 CVSGPGLESTGELFF
TRBJ2-2 TRBV5-1 CASSYEGTDNTGELFF
TRBJ1-3 TRBV9 CASSPPRESFSGNTIYF
TRBJ2-1 TRBV25-1 CTSLMGTAYNEQFF
TRBJ2-3 TRBV20-1 CSARNSVTDTQYF
TRBJ2-7 TRBV10-3 CAISGTGGSYEQYF
TRBJ2-7 TRBV12-3/TRBV12-4 CASSQQGGSEQYF
TRBJ1-6 TRBV7-8 CVSSARTGSTNSPLHF
TRBJ2-5 TRBV15 CATQGRGHQETQYF
TRBJ2-7 TRBV19 CARDSPLREQYF
TRBJ2-7 TRBV20-1 CSDDYEQYF
TRBJ1-2 TRBV3-1 CASSHGVWRESDYGYTF
TRBJ2-2 TRBV25-1 CASSGGTANTGELFF
TRBJ1-1 TRBV10-3 CAISPGEYSEAFF
TRBJ2-3 TRBV4-1 CASSHTPGTVTDTQYF
TRBJ1-2 TRBV4-3 CASSQVVDYGYTF
TRBJ1-3 TRBV4-1 CASSQETGPSSGNTIYF
TRBJ1-3 TRBV2 CASSRDFPRYSGNTIYF
TRBJ1-2 TRBV14 CASSQEYGTDNTF
TRBJ2-1 TRBV5-5 CASSLLGVGGQFF
TRBJ1-1 TRBV3-1 CASSQRGGAEAFF